Presented here are 26 T cell receptor beta chains from one specimen sequenced in a study of cytomegalovirus exposure and HLA in healthy donors. PCR was performed using 60 Vbeta and 13 Jbeta primers. Using immunoSEQ multiplex PCR, the repertoire was profiled, and TCRdb retains in-frame clones only, with some absent. Among around 120,000 clones listed, nearly 85% were seen once. The source material was PBMCs. The receptors shown here come from a boy between 10 and 17 years old in good health and CMV-seronegative.

The rearrangement uses TRBV6-5 and TRBJ2-1; no reliable D call. The CDR3 is 16 residues long. The ends were cut back, 0 bases at V and 0 bases at J, with 9 bases in the middle. In germline, CDR1 is MNHEY, CDR2 SVGAGI. DNA for the CDR3: TGTGCCAGCAGTTACTCGATACTTGACTCCTACAATGAGCAGTTCTTC. The encoded protein is CASSYSILDSYNEQFF.

The chain recombines TRBV10-3 with TRBJ2-5, with a weak D call TRBD1 (6 bases). CDR1 ENHRY and CDR2 SYGVKD come from the germline V gene. The length of the CDR3 is 16 residues. Trimming pared 0 bases from V and 2 bases from J, leaving 13 bases between. This CDR3 is CAISESVGAIQETQYF. In nucleotides, the CDR3 is TGTGCCATCAGTGAGTCGGTGGGGGCCATTCAAGAGACCCAGTACTTC.

The V call is TRBV11-3, the J call TRBJ2-7; TRBD2 matches 9 bases. The V segment lost 1 base and the J segment 0 bases; nucleotides outside the gene matches: 4. CDR3 length equals 16 residues. Germline CDR1 reads SGHNT; CDR2 reads YENEEA. CDR3 loop: CASSLAGTSPSYEQYF. The CDR3 DNA reads as TGTGCCAGCAGCTTAGCTGGGACTAGCCCCTCCTACGAGCAGTACTTC.

This chain's CDR3 is CASSESSLSPTHGYTF. In DNA, the CDR3 is TGTGCCAGCAGTGAAAGTAGTCTGTCTCCTACCCATGGCTACACCTTC. V and J are TRBV6-1 and TRBJ1-2, with no clear D. CDR1 MNHNS and CDR2 SASEGT come from the germline V gene. The V and J ends lost 2 bases and 6 bases respectively, with 19 bases between them. The CDR3 runs 16 residues.

The chain combines TRBV7-9 with TRBJ2-1; 7 bases fit TRBD1. J lost 5 bases, V lost 3 bases, and 10 bases had no gene match. There are 16 residues in the CDR3. Germline lookup yields CDR1 SEHNR and CDR2 FQNEAQ (reference sequence). The CDR3 DNA reads TGTGCCAGCAGCTTCGATAGGGGGCTTCTCAACAATGAGCAGTTCTTC. Its translation: CASSFDRGLLNNEQFF.

In DNA form, the CDR3 reads TGTGCGTCGACCCGGGGGGGTTGGTTCGAGCAGTACTTC. Translating gives CASTRGGWFEQYF. The chain links TRBV2 to TRBJ2-7; 8 nucleotides agree with TRBD2. Germline assignment: CDR1 SNHLY and CDR2 FYNNEI. The CDR3 is 13 amino acids.

The rearrangement joins TRBV5-4 to TRBJ1-2; D possibly corresponds to TRBD1 (5 bases). The CDR3 is made up of 12 amino acids. Germline V lookup: CDR1 SGHNT, CDR2 YYREEE (reference sequence). Trimming shortened V by 3 bases and J by 5 bases, and 8 bases separated the two germline ends. The CDR3 nucleotides are TGTGCCAGCAGCTCGACAGTTTATGGCTACACCTTC. This codes for CASSSTVYGYTF.

This sequence joins TRBV4-1 and TRBJ2-4; D gene uncertain. CDR1 MGHRA and CDR2 YSYEKL come from the germline V gene. The CDR3 is 16 amino acids. Deletions cut 1 base from V and 4 bases from J, with 14 bases between. The CDR3 region is CASSQVALDAKNIQYF. The DNA for the CDR3 is TGCGCCAGCAGCCAAGTGGCCCTAGATGCAAAAAACATTCAGTACTTC.

The gene calls are TRBV19 and TRBJ2-7; the D is unclear. This CDR3 has 13 amino acids. The germline V and J ends were trimmed by 1 base and 5 bases, with 9 bases remaining between them. Germline V gene lookup returns CDR1 LNHDA and CDR2 SQIVND (reference sequence). CDR3 sequence: CASSIGQYDEQYF. CDR3 bases: TGTGCCAGTAGTATAGGGCAGTATGACGAGCAGTACTTC.

The chain links TRBV7-9 to TRBJ2-2; D might be TRBD1 (5 bases). Looked up from germline, CDR1 is SEHNR and CDR2 is FQNEAQ (reference sequence). Trimming left V 5 bases short and J 0 bases short, with 13 bases between. CDR3 length equals 16 residues. The chain's CDR3 is CASSPARGSNTGELFF. CDR3 coding DNA: TGTGCCAGCAGCCCGGCAAGGGGCTCGAACACCGGGGAGCTGTTTTTT. The whole variable domain, filled in from reference TRBV7-9 and TRBJ2-2, reads DTGVSQNPRHKITKRGQNVTFRCDPISEHNRLYWYRQTLGQGPEFLTYFQNEAQLEKSRLLSDRFSAERPKGSFSTLEIQRTEQGDSAMYLCASSPARGSNTGELFFGEGSRLTVL.

The chain is built from TRBV4-1 and TRBJ2-1, with 7 bases that match TRBD1. The V gene end was trimmed by 1 base and the J gene end by 4 bases; junction bases not matched to a gene: 7. Germline CDR1 is MGHRA and CDR2 is YSYEKL. The CDR3 covers 16 residues. The CDR3 DNA reads TGCGCCAGCAGCCAAGTAGGGACAGCTACGTACAATGAGCAGTTCTTC. Translated: CASSQVGTATYNEQFF.

This sequence joins TRBV2 and TRBJ1-2, with D possibly TRBD1 on 5 matching bases. Germline V lookup: CDR1 SNHLY, CDR2 FYNNEI. Trimming pared 3 bases from V and 6 bases from J, leaving 14 bases between. This CDR3 contains 14 residues. This CDR3 reads CASSDKYPGNGYTF. The DNA for the CDR3 is TGTGCCAGCAGTGACAAGTACCCAGGGAATGGCTACACCTTC.

The V and J genes are TRBV5-1 and TRBJ2-4; 10 positions match TRBD1. This CDR3 contains 17 residues. Germline lookup yields CDR1 SGHRS and CDR2 YFSETQ. V lost 4 bases, J lost 2 bases, and 9 bases stayed unmatched. The CDR3 region is CASSQDPGQGTKNIQYF. The CDR3 nucleotides read TGCGCCAGCAGCCAGGATCCGGGACAGGGGACCAAAAACATTCAGTACTTC.

This chain links TRBV6-6 with TRBJ2-3; D is unclear. Trimming left V 4 bases short and J 4 bases short, with 9 bases between. This CDR3 has 13 amino acids. Germline V gives CDR1 MNHNY, CDR2 SVGAGI (reference sequence). The CDR3, as DNA: TGTGCCAGCAGTTTGGCGGTCCCAGATACGCAGTATTTT. Translation gives CASSLAVPDTQYF.

The rearrangement uses TRBV5-6 and TRBJ2-1, with 10 positions matching TRBD2. This CDR3 is 15 amino acids long. CDR1 SGHDT and CDR2 YYEEEE come from the germline V gene. V lost 4 bases to trimming and J lost 4 bases; unmatched junction nucleotides: 5. The chain's CDR3 is CASSPGTSAYNEQFF. CDR3 bases: TGTGCCAGCAGCCCAGGGACTAGCGCTTACAATGAGCAGTTCTTC.

The V gene is TRBV27, the J gene TRBJ2-2, with 9 nucleotides matching TRBD2. The CDR3 extends over 15 amino acids. Germline values: CDR1 MNHEY, CDR2 SMNVEV (reference sequence). Losses at the gene ends were 0 bases for V and 9 bases for J; bases not matched to a gene: 5. This CDR3 is CASSLSSGGTRELFF. The CDR3 DNA is TGTGCCAGCAGTTTATCCAGCGGGGGGACGAGGGAGCTGTTTTTT.

This chain links TRBV21-1 with TRBJ2-3; the listed D gene, TRBD2, was not tested against the DNA. TRBV21-1 is labeled a pseudogene. CDR3 length equals 15 residues. The CDR3 coding sequence is TGTGCCAGCATGGAGGTGGCTAGCGAGACAGATACGCAGTATTTT. Residues: CASMEVASETDTQYF.

This clone has a single count. The chain couples TRBV6-1 to TRBJ2-1; a weak D match, TRBD1 (5 bases). The CDR3 spans 15 residues. CDR1 MNHNS and CDR2 SASEGT come from the germline V gene. V lost 2 bases, J lost 2 bases, and 10 bases lay in between. In DNA, the CDR3 is TGTGCCAGCAGTGAAATGGGGCCCCCCTACAATGAGCAGTTCTTC. Translation: CASSEMGPPYNEQFF.

This chain connects TRBV4-3 to TRBJ2-5; the match to TRBD2 covers 7 bases. This CDR3 is built from 16 residues. Looked up from germline, CDR1 is LGHNA and CDR2 is YSLEER. V lost 0 bases to trimming and J lost 2 bases; unmatched junction nucleotides: 6. The CDR3 DNA reads as TGCGCCAGCAGCCAAGATGGGGCTAGCGGACAAGAGACCCAGTACTTC. Translating gives CASSQDGASGQETQYF.

The chain combines TRBV15 with TRBJ2-7; 10 positions agree with TRBD2. After removal of 4 bases from V and 5 bases from J, the junction contained 14 bases not matched to a gene. The germline gives CDR1 LNHNV, CDR2 YYDKDF (reference sequence). CDR3 length: 17 residues. CDR3 in DNA: TGTGCCACCAGCAACTTCGGTAGCGGGGGGTCCGCCGACGAGCAGTACTTC. Translated, it gives CATSNFGSGGSADEQYF. Filled out from reference TRBV15 and TRBJ2-7, the complete variable domain reads DAMVIQNPRYQVTQFGKPVTLSCSQTLNHNVMYWYQQKSSQAPKLLFHYYDKDFNNEADTPDNFQSRRPNTSFCFLDIRSPGLGDTAMYLCATSNFGSGGSADEQYFGPGTRLTVT.

The rearrangement uses TRBV19 and TRBJ1-4; D remains ambiguous. CDR1 and CDR2 from the germline V gene are LNHDA and SQIVND (reference sequence). Trimming pared 4 bases from V and 8 bases from J, leaving 17 bases between. The CDR3 sequence is 15 residues long. CDR3 sequence (DNA): TGTGCCAGTAGTACTCACCCGGCAGAGAGGGAAAAACTGTTTTTT. Protein product: CASSTHPAEREKLFF. Filled out from reference TRBV19 and TRBJ1-4, the complete variable domain reads DGGITQSPKYLFRKEGQNVTLSCEQNLNHDAMYWYRQDPGQGLRLIYYSQIVNDFQKGDIAEGYSVSREKKESFPLTVTSAQKNPTAFYLCASSTHPAEREKLFFGSGTQLSVL.

The chain uses TRBV30 and TRBJ2-7; 12 positions match TRBD1. This CDR3 has 13 residues. Germline V lookup: CDR1 GTSNPN, CDR2 SVGIG (reference sequence). Unmatched junction bases numbered 2, after V lost 3 bases and J lost 5 bases. Written as DNA, the CDR3 is TGTGCCTGGAGGGGACAGGGGGCTCACGAGCAGTACTTC. It yields the protein CAWRGQGAHEQYF. Combining the CDR3 with reference TRBV30 and TRBJ2-7 gives the whole variable domain SQTIHQWPATLVQPVGSPLSLECTVEGTSNPNLYWYRQAAGRGLQLLFYSVGIGQISSEVPQNLSASRPQDRQFILSSKKLLLSDSGFYLCAWRGQGAHEQYFGPGTRLTVT.

V and J are TRBV5-4 and TRBJ2-1; 9 bases agree with TRBD2. Germline V gene sequence: CDR1 SGHNT, CDR2 YYREEE (reference sequence). Losses at the gene ends were 3 bases for V and 7 bases for J; bases not matched to a gene: 11. The CDR3 length is 16 residues. The CDR3 region is CASSSATSGGGNEQFF. For the CDR3, the DNA is TGTGCCAGCAGCTCTGCGACTAGCGGAGGGGGAAATGAGCAGTTCTTC.

The V gene is TRBV5-1, the J gene TRBJ2-7; D not certain. There are 11 residues in the CDR3. In germline, CDR1 is SGHRS, CDR2 YFSETQ. With 3 bases removed from V and 4 bases from J, the gap between germline ends came to 5 bases. Written as DNA, the CDR3 is TGCGCCAGCAGCTCGGAGTACGAGCAGTACTTC. Translation: CASSSEYEQYF.

The chain carries TRBV27 and TRBJ2-7; 9 positions match TRBD2. V was clipped by 3 bases and J by 7 bases; unmatched bases: 10. The germline V gene encodes CDR1 MNHEY and CDR2 SMNVEV (reference sequence). There are 15 residues in the CDR3. The CDR3 DNA sequence: TGTGCCAGCAGTTTGGGGAGCGGGAGGTCGAGAGAGCAGTACTTC. Protein sequence: CASSLGSGRSREQYF.

The chain links TRBV7-9 to TRBJ2-5, with D hard to call. The CDR3 sequence is 13 residues long. Germline V CDR1 and CDR2: SEHNR, FQNEAQ (reference sequence). Trimming cost V 2 bases and J 2 bases, with 6 bases left between them. Here the CDR3 reads CASSLTAQETQYF. The CDR3 nucleotides read TGTGCCAGCAGCTTAACTGCACAAGAGACCCAGTACTTC.